This T cell receptor beta chain was retrieved from a study of blood T cell repertoires in COVID-19. Original analysis: Reference gene primer amplification gave nucleated cell count estimates. The method was immunoSEQ multiplex PCR; TCRdb's version includes in-frame clones alone and lacks a portion of them. V, J and clone size derive from that table, while D and trimming were established from the DNA sequence. The data show just over 300,000 clones, 89% seen once. Those enrolled, adults aged 18 to 89 years, came from some 23 US areas. Cohorts were based on clinical histories the participants reported. Two negative PCRs, clearance, or symptom resolution were required of recovered Cohort 3 donors. V lost 3 bases to trimming and J lost 0 bases; unmatched junction nucleotides: 2. The CDR3 loop spans 17 amino acids. Per germline, CDR1 SGHTA and CDR2 FQGTGA.

This receptor was obtained from a woman aged 40 to 50 who had recovered from COVID-19. Sequencing was performed on PBMCs or T cells enriched from blood (not recorded which). The chain employs TRBV7-3 and TRBJ2-6; 10 bases agree with TRBD2. The CDR3, as DNA: TGTGCCAGCAGCTTTAGCGGGGGGAACTCTGGGGCCAACGTCCTGACTTTC. This gives the protein CASSFSGGNSGANVLTF.